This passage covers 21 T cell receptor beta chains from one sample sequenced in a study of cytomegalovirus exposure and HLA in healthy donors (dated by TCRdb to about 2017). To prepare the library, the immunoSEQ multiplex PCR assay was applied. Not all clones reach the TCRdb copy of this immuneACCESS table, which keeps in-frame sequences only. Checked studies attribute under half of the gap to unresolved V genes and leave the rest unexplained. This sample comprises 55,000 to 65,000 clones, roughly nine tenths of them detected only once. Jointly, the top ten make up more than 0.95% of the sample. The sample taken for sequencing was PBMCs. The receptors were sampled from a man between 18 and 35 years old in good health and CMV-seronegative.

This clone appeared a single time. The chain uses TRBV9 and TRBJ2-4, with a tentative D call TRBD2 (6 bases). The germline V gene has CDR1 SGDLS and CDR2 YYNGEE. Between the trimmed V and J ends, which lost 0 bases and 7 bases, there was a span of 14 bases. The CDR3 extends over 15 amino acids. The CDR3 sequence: CASSVDSGSGNIQYF. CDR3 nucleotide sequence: TGTGCCAGCAGCGTAGATTCCGGGAGTGGGAACATTCAGTACTTC.

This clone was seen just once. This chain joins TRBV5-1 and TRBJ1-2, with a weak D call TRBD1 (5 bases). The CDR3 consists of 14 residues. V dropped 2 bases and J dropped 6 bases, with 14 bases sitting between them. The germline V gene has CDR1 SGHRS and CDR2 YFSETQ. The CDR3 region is CASSFTSGGDGYTF. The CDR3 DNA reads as TGCGCCAGCAGCTTTACTTCGGGGGGTGATGGCTACACCTTC. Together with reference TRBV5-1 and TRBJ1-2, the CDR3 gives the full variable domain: KAGVTQTPRYLIKTRGQQVTLSCSPISGHRSVSWYQQTPGQGLQFLFEYFSETQRNKGNFPGRFSGRQFSNSRSEMNVSTLELGDSALYLCASSFTSGGDGYTFGSGTRLTVV.

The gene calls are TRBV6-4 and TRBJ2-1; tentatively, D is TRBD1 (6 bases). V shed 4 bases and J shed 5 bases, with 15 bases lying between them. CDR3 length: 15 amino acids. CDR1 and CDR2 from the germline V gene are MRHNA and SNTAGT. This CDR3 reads CASSVQGGSNNEQFF. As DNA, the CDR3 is TGTGCCAGCAGTGTACAGGGCGGCAGCAACAATGAGCAGTTCTTC.

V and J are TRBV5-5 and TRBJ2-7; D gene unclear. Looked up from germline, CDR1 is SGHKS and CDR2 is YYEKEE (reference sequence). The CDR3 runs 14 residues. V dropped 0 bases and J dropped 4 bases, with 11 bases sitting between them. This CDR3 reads CASSLGSRSYEQYF. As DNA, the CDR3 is TGTGCCAGCAGCTTGGGGTCACGGTCTTACGAGCAGTACTTC.

DNA of the CDR3: TGTGCCAGCAGTGTCGAGAGGGCCGCCCGGAATGAGCAGTTCTTC. Encoded protein: CASSVERAARNEQFF. The chain joins TRBV6-5 to TRBJ2-1, with D tentatively TRBD2 (5 bases). V lost 5 bases and J lost 7, with 18 bases in between. The length of the CDR3 is 15 residues. Germline CDR1 is MNHEY and CDR2 is SVGAGI.

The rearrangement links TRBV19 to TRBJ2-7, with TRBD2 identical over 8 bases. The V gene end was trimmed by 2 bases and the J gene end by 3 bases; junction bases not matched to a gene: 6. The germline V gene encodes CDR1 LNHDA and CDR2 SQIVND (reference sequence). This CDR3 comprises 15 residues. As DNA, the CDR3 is TGTGCCAGTAGTATAAGAATAGCGGGAAACTACGAGCAGTACTTC. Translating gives CASSIRIAGNYEQYF.

CDR3 in DNA: TGTGCCAGCAGCAGGACACAGGGTTACACCGGGGAGCTGTTTTTT. Amino acid sequence: CASSRTQGYTGELFF. The chain employs TRBV5-4 and TRBJ2-2, with D possibly TRBD1 on 6 matching bases. Germline CDR1 reads SGHNT; CDR2 reads YYREEE (reference sequence). V was shortened by 4 bases and J by 3 bases, with 13 bases between the two germline ends. The CDR3 spans 15 residues.

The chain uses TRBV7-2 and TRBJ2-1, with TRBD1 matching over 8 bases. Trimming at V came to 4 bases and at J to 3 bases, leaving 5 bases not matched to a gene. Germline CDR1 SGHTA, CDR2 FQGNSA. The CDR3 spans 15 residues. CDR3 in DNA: TGTGCCAGCAGCTACGACAGGGGTGGCTACAATGAGCAGTTCTTC. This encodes CASSYDRGGYNEQFF.

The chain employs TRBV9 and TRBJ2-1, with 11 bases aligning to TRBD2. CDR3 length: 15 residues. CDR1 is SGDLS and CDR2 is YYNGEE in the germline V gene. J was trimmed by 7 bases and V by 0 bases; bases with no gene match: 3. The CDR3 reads CASSVVPSGGNEQFF. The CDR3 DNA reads TGTGCCAGCAGCGTAGTGCCTAGCGGGGGGAATGAGCAGTTCTTC.

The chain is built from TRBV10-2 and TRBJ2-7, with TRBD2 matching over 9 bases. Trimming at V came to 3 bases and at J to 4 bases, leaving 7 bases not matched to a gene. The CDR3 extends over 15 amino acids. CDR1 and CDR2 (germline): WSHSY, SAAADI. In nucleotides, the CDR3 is TGCGCCAGCAGTGACGGGGGACTAGCAGCTTACGAGCAGTACTTC. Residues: CASSDGGLAAYEQYF.

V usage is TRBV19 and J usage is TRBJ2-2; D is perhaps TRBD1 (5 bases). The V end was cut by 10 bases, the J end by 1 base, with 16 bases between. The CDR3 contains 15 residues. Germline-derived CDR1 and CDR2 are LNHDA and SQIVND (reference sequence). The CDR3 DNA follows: TGTGCCACCACCCCTAGGGGTCAGAACACCGGGGAGCTGTTTTTT. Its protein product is CATTPRGQNTGELFF.

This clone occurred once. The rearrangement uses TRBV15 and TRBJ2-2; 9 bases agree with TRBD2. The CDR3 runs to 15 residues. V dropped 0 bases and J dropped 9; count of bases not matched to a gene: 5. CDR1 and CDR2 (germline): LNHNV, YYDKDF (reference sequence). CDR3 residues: CATSRDRGRARELFF. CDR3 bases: TGTGCCACCAGCAGAGACCGCGGGAGGGCCAGGGAGCTGTTTTTT.

DNA for the CDR3: TGTGCCAGCAGTGAAGGGGGGGGACAGGGGCCTCAAGAGACCCAGTACTTC. It specifies CASSEGGGQGPQETQYF. The genes are TRBV6-1 and TRBJ2-5, with 10 bases aligning to TRBD1. Germline trimming cut 1 base from V and 2 bases from J; bases unmatched to any gene: 7. Per the germline V gene, CDR1 is MNHNS and CDR2 is SASEGT. The CDR3 runs 17 residues.

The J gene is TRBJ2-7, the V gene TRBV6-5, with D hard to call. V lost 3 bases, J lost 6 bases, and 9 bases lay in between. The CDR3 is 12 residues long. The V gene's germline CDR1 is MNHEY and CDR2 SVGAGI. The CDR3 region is CASSYVGSEQYF. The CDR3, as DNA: TGTGCCAGCAGTTATGTGGGCAGCGAGCAGTACTTC.

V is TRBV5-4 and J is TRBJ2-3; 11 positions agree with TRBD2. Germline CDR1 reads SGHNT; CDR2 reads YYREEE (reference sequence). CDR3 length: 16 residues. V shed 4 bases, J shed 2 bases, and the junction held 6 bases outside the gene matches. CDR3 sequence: CASSALSGRDTDTQYF. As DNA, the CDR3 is TGTGCCAGCAGCGCACTTAGCGGGAGGGACACAGATACGCAGTATTTT.

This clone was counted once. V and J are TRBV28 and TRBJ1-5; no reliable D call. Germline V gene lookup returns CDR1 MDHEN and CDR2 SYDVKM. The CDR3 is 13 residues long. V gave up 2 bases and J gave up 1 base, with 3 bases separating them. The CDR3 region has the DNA TGTGCCAGCAGTTTACTGAGCAATCAGCCCCAGCATTTT. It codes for CASSLLSNQPQHF.

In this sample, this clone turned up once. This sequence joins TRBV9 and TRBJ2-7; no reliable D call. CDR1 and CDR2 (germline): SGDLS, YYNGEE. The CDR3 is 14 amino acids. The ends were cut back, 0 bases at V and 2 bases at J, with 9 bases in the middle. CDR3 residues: CASSVGSQAYEQYF. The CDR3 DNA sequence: TGTGCCAGCAGCGTAGGGTCCCAGGCCTACGAGCAGTACTTC.

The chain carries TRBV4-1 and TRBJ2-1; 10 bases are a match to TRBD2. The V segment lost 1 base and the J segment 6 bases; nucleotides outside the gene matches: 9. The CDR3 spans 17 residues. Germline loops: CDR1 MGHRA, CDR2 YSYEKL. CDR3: CASSQGVRTSGSNEQFF. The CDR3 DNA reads TGCGCCAGCAGCCAAGGAGTAAGGACTAGCGGATCCAATGAGCAGTTCTTC.

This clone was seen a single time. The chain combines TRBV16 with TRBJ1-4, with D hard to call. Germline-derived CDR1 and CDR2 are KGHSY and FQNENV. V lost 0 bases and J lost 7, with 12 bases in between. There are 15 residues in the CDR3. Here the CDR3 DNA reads TGTGCCAGCAGCCAATCGCAAAGCGGAGGTGAAAAACTGTTTTTT. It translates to CASSQSQSGGEKLFF.

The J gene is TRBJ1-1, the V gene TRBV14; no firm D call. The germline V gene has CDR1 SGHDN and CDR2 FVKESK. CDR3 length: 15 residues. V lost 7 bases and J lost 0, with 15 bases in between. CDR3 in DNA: TGTGCCAGCAACCACTTAGAAGGAGTGAACACTGAAGCTTTCTTT. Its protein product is CASNHLEGVNTEAFF.

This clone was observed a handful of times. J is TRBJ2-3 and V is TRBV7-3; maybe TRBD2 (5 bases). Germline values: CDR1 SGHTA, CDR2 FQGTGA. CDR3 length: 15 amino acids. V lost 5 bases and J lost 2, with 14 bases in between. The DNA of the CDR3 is TGTGCCAGCAGCCCGGGTGGCGGGCCCACAGATACGCAGTATTTT. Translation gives CASSPGGGPTDTQYF.